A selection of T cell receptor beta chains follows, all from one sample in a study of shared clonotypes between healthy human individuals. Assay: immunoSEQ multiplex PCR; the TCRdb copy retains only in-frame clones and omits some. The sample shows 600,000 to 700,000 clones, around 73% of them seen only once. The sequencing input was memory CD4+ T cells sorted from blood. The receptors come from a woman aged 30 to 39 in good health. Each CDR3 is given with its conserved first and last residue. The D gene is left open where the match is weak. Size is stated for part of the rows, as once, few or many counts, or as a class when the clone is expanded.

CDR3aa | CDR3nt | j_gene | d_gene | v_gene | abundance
CASSYMGETEAFF | TGTGCCAGCAGTTATATGGGGGAAACTGAAGCTTTCTTT | TRBJ1-1 | . | TRBV6-5 | .
CASSSSGSRTGELFF | TGTGCCAGCAGTTCTAGCGGGAGTCGTACCGGGGAGCTGTTTTTT | TRBJ2-2 | TRBD2 | TRBV28 | .
CATGQGGRETQYF | TGTGCCACCGGACAGGGTGGACGAGAGACCCAGTACTTC | TRBJ2-5 | TRBD1 | TRBV15 | .
CASSSRLVDNVLTF | TGTGCCAGCAGCTCCCGACTTGTAGACAACGTCCTGACTTTC | TRBJ2-6 | . | TRBV11-2 | .
CASSVSSNRQTYNEQFF | TGTGCCAGCAGCGTATCGTCTAACAGGCAGACTTACAATGAGCAGTTCTTC | TRBJ2-1 | . | TRBV9 | .
CASSSHLRENTGELFF | TGTGCCAGCAGTTCTCATTTGCGGGAGAACACCGGGGAGCTGTTTTTT | TRBJ2-2 | . | TRBV27 | once
CASSLGLESSYEQYF | TGCGCCAGCAGCTTGGGCCTGGAGAGCTCCTACGAGCAGTACTTC | TRBJ2-7 | . | TRBV5-1 | .
CASSEFPGRTDTQYF | TGCGCCAGCAGTGAGTTTCCGGGACGCACAGATACGCAGTATTTT | TRBJ2-3 | . | TRBV10-1 | .
CASSVTGTGFETQYF | TGCGCCAGCAGTGTGACCGGGACAGGGTTCGAGACCCAGTACTTC | TRBJ2-5 | TRBD1 | TRBV10-1 | .
CASSRDFPSTDTQYF | TGTGCCAGTAGTAGGGACTTTCCTTCCACAGATACGCAGTATTTT | TRBJ2-3 | . | TRBV19 | .
CASSLGSANYEQYF | TGTGCCAGCAGCTTAGGGTCAGCCAATTACGAGCAGTACTTC | TRBJ2-7 | . | TRBV11-2 | once
CASSLSSGEYNEQFF | TGCGCCAGCAGCTTGTCAAGCGGTGAATACAATGAGCAGTTCTTC | TRBJ2-1 | . | TRBV5-1 | few
CASSGRVPGELFF | TGTGCCAGCAGTGGTAGGGTTCCCGGGGAGCTGTTTTTT | TRBJ2-2 | . | TRBV6-1 | few
CAWSFRGGKRQPQHF | TGTGCCTGGAGTTTCAGGGGAGGTAAGAGGCAGCCCCAGCATTTT | TRBJ1-5 | . | TRBV30 | .
CASSRTSGRATGELFF | TGCGCCAGCAGCCGGACTAGCGGGAGGGCCACCGGGGAGCTGTTTTTT | TRBJ2-2 | TRBD2 | TRBV5-1 | .
CASSTTGGGQPQHF | TGTGCCAGCAGCACGACAGGGGGCGGGCAGCCCCAGCATTTT | TRBJ1-5 | TRBD1 | TRBV5-6 | .
CASSSGQTTGELFF | TGCGCCAGCAGCTCGGGACAGACCACCGGGGAGCTGTTTTTT | TRBJ2-2 | TRBD1 | TRBV5-1 | .
CASSYETQQFF | TGTGCCAGCAGTTACGAGACCCAGCAGTTCTTC | TRBJ2-1 | . | TRBV28 | once
CASSPQLGQGENEQYF | TGTGCCAGCAGTCCACAATTAGGACAGGGCGAAAACGAGCAGTACTTC | TRBJ2-7 | TRBD1 | TRBV25-1 | .
CASSLGTTAFTSTDTQYF | TGCGCCAGCAGCTTGGGGACGACAGCCTTCACCTCCACAGATACGCAGTATTTT | TRBJ2-3 | . | TRBV5-1 | few
CASSEVGTLKGNQPQHF | TGTGCCAGCAGTGAAGTGGGGACTTTAAAGGGGAATCAGCCCCAGCATTTT | TRBJ1-5 | . | TRBV6-1 | .
CASSLAQRETYNEQFF | TGTGCCAGCAGCTTAGCGCAGCGGGAGACCTACAATGAGCAGTTCTTC | TRBJ2-1 | TRBD2 | TRBV7-8 | .
CASSPTVNYGYTF | TGCGCCAGCAGTCCGACTGTGAACTATGGCTACACCTTC | TRBJ1-2 | . | TRBV10-2 | .